A selection of T cell receptor beta chains follows, all from one sample in a study of OX40 agonist ivuxolimab in advanced cancers. Repertoires were generated with immunoSEQ multiplex PCR, while TCRdb's copy carries only in-frame clones and drops some. Of 40,000 to 50,000 clones in the sample, approximately 86% were seen once. The specimen comprised CD4+ or CD8+ T cells sorted from blood, sampled in a trial of the OX40 agonist ivuxolimab. These receptors came from an adult with an advanced solid tumor such as melanoma, head and neck, liver or kidney cancer. Each CDR3 is given with its conserved first and last residue. The D gene is left open where the match is weak. The size entry is marked missing in some rows and otherwise reads once, few, many or a size class.

TRBD1,TRBJ1-4,NA,TRBV9,TGTGCCAGCAGCCCCCCGGGACAGGAGCAAAAACTGTTTTTT,CASSPPGQEQKLFF
NA,TRBJ2-1,NA,TRBV10-3,TGTGCCATCAGTGAGTCTTTGGAGTCATCCCCTCCCTACAATGAGCAGTTCTTC,CAISESLESSPPYNEQFF
TRBD1,TRBJ2-7,NA,TRBV9,TGTGCCAGCAGCGTTGGGACAGGGGGCTCCTACGAGCAGTACTTC,CASSVGTGGSYEQYF
TRBD1,TRBJ2-7,NA,TRBV6-1,TGTGCCAGCAGTGTATACAGGGGGCAAGGCTACGAGCAGTACTTC,CASSVYRGQGYEQYF
TRBD1,TRBJ1-1,NA,TRBV11-2,TGTGCCAGCAGCTTATCCCCGGCCGACAGGGGCGGCGAGTGCGTCTTT,CASSLSPADRGGECVF
TRBD2,TRBJ2-1,once,TRBV4-2,TGTGCCAGCAGCCTGGGGAGCGGGGGGGCCGACAATGAGCAGTTCTTC,CASSLGSGGADNEQFF
NA,TRBJ1-2,few,TRBV7-9,TGTGCTGCAAGGTCGGACTATGGCTACACCTTC,CAARSDYGYTF
TRBD2,TRBJ2-7,NA,TRBV5-1,TGCGCCAGCAGCTTGGACTTTACGGGAGCGGGAGGTCTCAGCTCCTACGAGCAGTACTTC,CASSLDFTGAGGLSSYEQYF
TRBD2,TRBJ2-7,NA,TRBV5-1,TGCGCCAGCAGCGCCGCTTTAGCGGGGGGACTCTCCTACGAGCAGTACTTC,CASSAALAGGLSYEQYF
TRBD2,TRBJ2-2,NA,TRBV4-2,TGTGCCAGCAGCCAAAAAGCGGGACTAGCGGGGGGAGTTAACACCGGGGAGCTGTTTTTT,CASSQKAGLAGGVNTGELFF
TRBD2,TRBJ2-1,NA,TRBV6-1,TGTGCCAGCAGTGAAAGAGCGGGGGGGCCTCTTGAGCAGTTCTTC,CASSERAGGPLEQFF
NA,TRBJ2-1,NA,TRBV7-6,TGTGCCAGCAGCTTAACCTGGGGCGCTTCGCCCCGCAATGAGCAGTTCTTC,CASSLTWGASPRNEQFF
NA,TRBJ2-1,NA,TRBV10-2,TGCGCCAGCCAGGGGGAGGCCTACAATGAGCAGTTCTTC,CASQGEAYNEQFF
TRBD1,TRBJ2-7,once,TRBV7-2,TGTGCCAGCAGCTTTGGGACAGCAACCTACGAGCAGTACTTC,CASSFGTATYEQYF
TRBD1,TRBJ2-7,NA,TRBV28,TGTGCCAGTCACCCCCGTGGACAGGGATCCTCCTACGAGCAGTACTTC,CASHPRGQGSSYEQYF
NA,TRBJ1-4,NA,TRBV15,TGTGCCACCAGCAGCCCCCCCCCGGGGGCGAATGAAAAACTGTTTTTT,CATSSPPPGANEKLFF
TRBD2,TRBJ2-7,once,TRBV9,TGTGCCAGCAGCGTTTTAGCGGGGGGGACTTACGAGCAGTACTTC,CASSVLAGGTYEQYF